This is a list of T cell receptor beta chains from one sample in a study of T cells in Graves' hyperthyroidism and ophthalmopathy. MiXCR, applied by TCRdb to the multiplex PCR reads, yields one record per CDR3 protein. The sample shows about 350,000 distinct CDR3 sequences, about 15% of them seen only once. The sequencing sample was made of blood. Every receptor here comes from a young woman with Graves' hyperthyroidism. Both conserved end residues are part of each CDR3. D genes are given only for firm matches. The listing skips clone size in some rows; elsewhere it reads once, few, many or a size class.

V	D	size	length	J	CDR3	DNA
TRBV7-6	TRBD1	-	16	TRBJ2-2	CASSRRVTGGSGELFF	TGTGCCAGCAGCCGTAGAGTTACAGGGGGCTCCGGGGAGCTGTTTTTT
TRBV11-1	TRBD1	-	17	TRBJ2-6	CATTPGQEGSGANVLTF	TGTGCCACCACTCCGGGACAGGAAGGCTCTGGGGCCAACGTCCTGACTTTC
TRBV6-1	TRBD2	many	14	TRBJ2-3	CASSKAGGQPTQYF	TGTGCCAGCAGTAAAGCGGGAGGGCAGCCTACGCAGTATTTT
TRBV28	TRBD2	-	15	TRBJ2-7	CASSLTSGSTQRQYF	TGTGCCAGCAGTTTAACTAGCGGGAGCACCCAGCGGCAGTACTTC
TRBV6-2/TRBV6-3	-	many	13	TRBJ1-1	CASSSHNPTEAFF	TGTGCCAGCAGTTCTCACAATCCGACTGAAGCTTTCTTT
TRBV29-1	-	many	15	TRBJ1-1	CSASRVESYNSEAFF	TGCAGCGCGAGCAGGGTTGAATCATATAATTCTGAAGCTTTCTTT
TRBV28	TRBD1	many	15	TRBJ2-7	CASSVSGTARGEQYF	TGTGCCAGTAGCGTATCTGGGACAGCCCGAGGAGAGCAGTACTTC
TRBV9	-	-	16	TRBJ2-1	CASSVEGDASYNEQFF	TGTGCCAGCAGCGTAGAGGGGGACGCGTCCTACAATGAGCAGTTCTTC
TRBV28	TRBD1	few	15	TRBJ1-5	CASRRQGTHNQPQHF	TGTGCCAGCAGAAGACAGGGGACCCACAATCAGCCCCAGCATTTT
TRBV5-4	TRBD1	few	13	TRBJ2-4	CASSHGQENIQYF	TGTGCCAGCAGTCACGGACAGGAAAACATTCAGTACTTC
TRBV12-3/TRBV12-4	-	-	15	TRBJ2-7	CASSLNHGSSYEQYF	TGTGCCAGCAGTTTAAACCACGGGAGTTCATACGAGCAGTACTTC
TRBV7-9	-	many	15	TRBJ2-3	CASSLGWAPTDTQYF	TGTGCCAGCAGCTTAGGTTGGGCCCCCACAGATACGCAGTATTTT
TRBV7-9	TRBD1	-	15	TRBJ2-3	CASSTGQGATDTQYF	TGTGCCAGCAGCACCGGACAGGGGGCAACAGATACGCAGTATTTT
TRBV5-8	-	-	15	TRBJ2-5	CASSLGAGPQETQYF	TGTGCCAGCAGCCTAGGGGCAGGACCACAAGAGACCCAGTACTTC
TRBV3-1	-	-	14	TRBJ2-1	CASSQDWLNNEQFF	TGTGCCAGCAGCCAAGATTGGCTGAACAATGAGCAGTTCTTC
TRBV27	TRBD2	many	15	TRBJ2-1	CASRQGTSGYNEQFF	TGTGCCAGCAGACAGGGGACTAGCGGATACAATGAGCAGTTCTTC
TRBV16	-	-	15	TRBJ1-2	CASSQSSVPRLGYTF	TGTGCCAGCAGCCAATCCTCGGTCCCACGCCTTGGCTACACCTTC
TRBV4-3	TRBD1	-	17	TRBJ2-1	CASSQKDTGVIHNEQFF	TGCGCCAGCAGCCAAAAGGATACAGGGGTCATCCACAATGAGCAGTTCTTC
TRBV11-2	-	many	20	TRBJ1-3	CASSVLRGLSSPSSGNTIYF	TGTGCCAGCAGCGTACTTCGAGGTCTATCCTCCCCAAGCTCTGGAAACACCATATATTTT
TRBV3-1	-	few	14	TRBJ2-4	CASSQMALAPIQYF	TGTGCCAGCAGCCAGATGGCCCTCGCGCCCATTCAGTACTTC
TRBV2	-	many	13	TRBJ2-3	CASSGPDTDTQYF	TGTGCCAGCAGCGGACCGGACACAGATACGCAGTATTTT
TRBV11-2	-	many	13	TRBJ2-5	CASSGDYRVTQYF	TGTGCCAGCAGCGGGGACTACAGGGTGACCCAGTACTTC
TRBV18	-	-	12	TRBJ2-7	CASSPQEYEQYF	TGTGCCAGCTCACCACAAGAATACGAGCAGTACTTC
TRBV19	-	-	14	TRBJ2-7	CASSIFRTTLEQYF	TGTGCCAGTAGTATTTTCAGGACCACACTCGAGCAGTACTTC
TRBV29-1	-	few	15	TRBJ2-1	CSVEGWETAYNEQFF	TGCAGCGTTGAAGGGTGGGAGACAGCCTACAATGAGCAGTTCTTC
TRBV20-1	-	-	13	TRBJ2-1	CSARGPLGDEQFF	TGCAGTGCTAGGGGCCCCCTGGGCGACGAGCAGTTCTTC
TRBV28	TRBD1	-	13	TRBJ2-5	CAITGGAGETQYF	TGTGCCATCACAGGGGGCGCTGGGGAGACCCAGTACTTC
TRBV7-2	TRBD2	many	14	TRBJ2-7	CASSLDRLAVEQYF	TGTGCCAGCAGCTTAGATAGGCTAGCGGTCGAGCAGTACTTC
TRBV7-9	-	many	15	TRBJ2-3	CASILTAGGTDTQYF	TGTGCCAGCATACTGACCGCCGGTGGCACAGATACGCAGTATTTT
TRBV7-2	-	-	15	TRBJ2-7	CASSLDPGALREQYF	TGTGCCAGCAGCTTAGATCCAGGGGCCTTGAGAGAGCAGTACTTC
TRBV6-1	TRBD2	many	16	TRBJ2-7	CASSLSRLAGMGEQYF	TGTGCCAGCAGTCTCTCTAGACTAGCGGGAATGGGCGAGCAGTACTTC
TRBV20-1	TRBD1	many	13	TRBJ1-6	CSALTGERSPLHF	TGCAGTGCCCTCACAGGGGAGCGGTCACCCCTCCACTTT
TRBV11-3	TRBD1	-	14	TRBJ2-2	CASSKDRKTGELFF	TGTGCCAGCAGCAAGGACAGGAAAACCGGGGAGCTGTTTTTT
TRBV11-2	-	few	13	TRBJ2-7	CASSAGTEYEQYF	TGTGCCAGCAGCGCGGGGACAGAGTACGAGCAGTACTTC
TRBV6-1	TRBD1	many	14	TRBJ1-1	CASSESTGGAEAFF	TGTGCCAGCAGTGAATCGACAGGGGGGGCTGAAGCTTTCTTT
TRBV9	-	many	15	TRBJ2-5	CASSVGGRGAETQYF	TGTGCCAGCAGCGTAGGGGGCAGGGGAGCGGAGACCCAGTACTTC
TRBV20-1	-	few	19	TRBJ2-1	CSARDELAVGPRGYNEQFF	TGCAGTGCTAGAGATGAGCTAGCTGTGGGACCCCGGGGTTACAATGAGCAGTTCTTC
TRBV11-2	-	-	15	TRBJ2-7	CASSLDSHSSYEQYF	TGTGCCAGCAGCTTAGATTCCCATAGCTCCTACGAGCAGTACTTC
TRBV11-3	-	many	13	TRBJ2-7	CASSLGHTYEQYF	TGTGCCAGCAGCTTAGGACATACCTACGAGCAGTACTTC
TRBV10-1	-	-	16	TRBJ2-1	CASSGGYSPGANEQFF	TGCGCCAGCAGTGGGGGGTACTCCCCGGGGGCCAATGAGCAGTTCTTC
TRBV28	-	many	14	TRBJ1-5	CASGPEIDNQPQHF	TGTGCCAGCGGACCTGAAATCGACAATCAGCCCCAGCATTTT
TRBV20-1	-	few	14	TRBJ2-1	CSARGEANPNEQFF	TGCAGTGCTAGAGGGGAGGCCAACCCCAATGAGCAGTTCTTC
TRBV6-2/TRBV6-3	-	many	11	TRBJ1-1	CASRVPPQAFF	TGTGCCAGCAGAGTCCCCCCTCAAGCTTTCTTT